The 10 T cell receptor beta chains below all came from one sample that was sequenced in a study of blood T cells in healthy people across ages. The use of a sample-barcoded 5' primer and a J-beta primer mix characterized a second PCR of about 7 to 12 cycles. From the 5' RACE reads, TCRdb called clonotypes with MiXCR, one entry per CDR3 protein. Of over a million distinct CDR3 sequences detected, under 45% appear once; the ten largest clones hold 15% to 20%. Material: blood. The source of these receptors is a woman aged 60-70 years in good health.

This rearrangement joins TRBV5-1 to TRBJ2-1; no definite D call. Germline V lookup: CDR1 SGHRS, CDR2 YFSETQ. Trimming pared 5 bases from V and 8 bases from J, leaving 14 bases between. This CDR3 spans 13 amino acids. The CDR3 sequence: CASSIIPDDEQFF. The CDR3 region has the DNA TGCGCCAGCAGTATTATCCCGGATGATGAGCAGTTCTTC.

The CDR3, as DNA: TGTGCCAGCAGCGACAGGACTAGCGATTACAATGAGCAGTACTTC. Translated, it gives CASSDRTSDYNEQYF. This chain uses TRBV7-9 with TRBJ2-5; 9 bases align to TRBD2. Germline CDR1 is SEHNR and CDR2 is FQNEAQ (reference sequence). After removal of 5 bases from V and 11 bases from J, the junction contained 15 bases not matched to a gene. This CDR3 contains 15 residues. Full variable domain (remainder filled in from reference TRBV7-9 and TRBJ2-5): DTGVSQNPRHKITKRGQNVTFRCDPISEHNRLYWYRQTLGQGPEFLTYFQNEAQLEKSRLLSDRFSAERPKGSFSTLEIQRTEQGDSAMYLCASSDRTSDYNEQYFGPGTRLLVL.

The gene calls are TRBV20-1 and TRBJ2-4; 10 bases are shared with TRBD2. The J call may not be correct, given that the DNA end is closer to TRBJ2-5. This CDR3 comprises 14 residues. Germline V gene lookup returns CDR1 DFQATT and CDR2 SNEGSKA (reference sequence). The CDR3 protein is CSASKAGGHKTQYF. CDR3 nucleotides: TGCAGTGCTTCAAAAGCGGGAGGGCACAAGACCCAGTACTTC.

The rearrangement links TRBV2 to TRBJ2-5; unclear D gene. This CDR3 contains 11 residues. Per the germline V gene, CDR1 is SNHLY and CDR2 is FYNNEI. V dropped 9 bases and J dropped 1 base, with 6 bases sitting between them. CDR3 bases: TGTGCCAGTGCATTCCAAGAGACCCAGTACTTC. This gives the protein CASAFQETQYF.

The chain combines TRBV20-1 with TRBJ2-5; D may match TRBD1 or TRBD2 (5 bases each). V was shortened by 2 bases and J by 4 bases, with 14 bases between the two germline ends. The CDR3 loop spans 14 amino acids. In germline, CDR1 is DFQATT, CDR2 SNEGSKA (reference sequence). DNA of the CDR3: TGCAGTGCTAGACCGAGGGCAGGGCTAGAGACCCAGTACTTC. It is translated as CSARPRAGLETQYF.

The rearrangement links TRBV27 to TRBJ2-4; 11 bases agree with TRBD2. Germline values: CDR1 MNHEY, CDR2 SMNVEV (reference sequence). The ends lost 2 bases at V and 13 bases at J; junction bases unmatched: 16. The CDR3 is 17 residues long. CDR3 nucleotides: TGTGCCAGCAGTTTACAGTCAGCTAGCGGGAGGACGAGAGAGCAGTACTTC. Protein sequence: CASSLQSASGRTREQYF.

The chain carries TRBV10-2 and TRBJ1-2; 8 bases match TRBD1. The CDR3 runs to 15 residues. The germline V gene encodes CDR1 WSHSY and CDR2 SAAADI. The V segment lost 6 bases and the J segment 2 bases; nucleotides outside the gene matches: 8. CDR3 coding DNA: TGCGCCAGCAGCACCACAGGGGGTGGGAACTATGGCTACACCTTC. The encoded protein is CASSTTGGGNYGYTF.

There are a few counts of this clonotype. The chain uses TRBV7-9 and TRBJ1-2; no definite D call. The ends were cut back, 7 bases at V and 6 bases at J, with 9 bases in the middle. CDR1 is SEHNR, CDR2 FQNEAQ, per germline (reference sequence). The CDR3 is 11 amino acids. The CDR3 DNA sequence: TGTGCCAGCAAGCCAAGGGATGGCTACACCTTC. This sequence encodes CASKPRDGYTF.

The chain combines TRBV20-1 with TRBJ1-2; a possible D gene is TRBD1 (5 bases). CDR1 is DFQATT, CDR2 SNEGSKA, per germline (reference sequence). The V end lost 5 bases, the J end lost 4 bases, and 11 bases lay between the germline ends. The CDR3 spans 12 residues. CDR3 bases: TGCAGTGCTGGGACGAAGGCCTATGGCTACACCTTC. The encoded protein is CSAGTKAYGYTF.

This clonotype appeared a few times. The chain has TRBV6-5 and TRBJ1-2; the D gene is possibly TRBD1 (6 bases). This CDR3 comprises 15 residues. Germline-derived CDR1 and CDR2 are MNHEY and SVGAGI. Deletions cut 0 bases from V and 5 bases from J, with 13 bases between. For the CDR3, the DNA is TGTGCCAGCAGTTACTCGATGGGGGCCGTTTATGGCTACACCTTC. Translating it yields CASSYSMGAVYGYTF.